Listed here are 16 T cell receptor beta chains from one sample, sequenced in a study of blood T cells in healthy people across ages. Using a J-beta primer mix together with a sample-barcoded 5' primer, a second PCR was run for roughly 6 to 12 cycles. TCRdb reprocessed the 5' RACE reads with MiXCR, giving one entry per CDR3 protein. The sample lists about 670,000 distinct CDR3 sequences; 45% to 60% were seen once. Sequencing was done on a sample of blood. These receptor sequences come from a woman older than 75 in good health.

J is TRBJ2-3 and V is TRBV6-2 or TRBV6-3; D is uncertain. CDR1 MNHEY and CDR2 SVGEGT come from the germline V gene. V was shortened by 2 bases and J by 4 bases, with 10 bases between the two germline ends. The length of the CDR3 is 14 residues. CDR3 DNA: TGTGCCAGCAGTTACGATTTTCGGCCAGATACGCAGTATTTT. This translates into CASSYDFRPDTQYF.

The V call is TRBV6-1, the J call TRBJ2-1; a possible D gene is TRBD2 (5 bases). Trimming took off 6 bases at V and 2 bases at J, with 8 bases between the two ends. The CDR3 loop spans 13 amino acids. The germline gives CDR1 MNHNS, CDR2 SASEGT. CDR3: CASRDFTYNEQFF. Here the CDR3 DNA reads TGTGCCAGCAGGGACTTCACCTACAATGAGCAGTTCTTC.

The CDR3 protein is CSVGWSLTSTDTQYF. The CDR3, as DNA: TGCAGCGTTGGATGGAGCCTCACTAGCACAGATACGCAGTATTTT. The chain carries TRBV29-1 and TRBJ2-3, with no clear D. Trimming took 4 bases from V and 0 from J, leaving 14 bases between them. Germline CDR1 SQVTM, CDR2 ANQGSEA. The CDR3 consists of 15 residues.

Remarks on this clonotype: One base away lies a much larger clone, so this may be a sequencing read error. This chain links TRBV7-6 with TRBJ2-7; D remains unclear. Germline V gives CDR1 SGHVS, CDR2 FNYEAQ. V lost 2 bases and J lost 2, with 7 bases in between. The CDR3 is made up of 13 amino acids. The CDR3 sequence: CASSLSETYEQYF. The CDR3 DNA reads TGTGCCAGCAGCTTATCGGAAACCTACGAGCAGTACTTC.

The table lists this clonotype with many counts. This sequence joins TRBV12-3 or TRBV12-4 and TRBJ2-2; D remains ambiguous. This CDR3 spans 15 amino acids. V was pared by 1 base and J by 4 bases, with 10 bases between. DNA for the CDR3: TGTGCCAGCAGTTTAGGGCAGCCCGGCACCGGGGAGCTGTTTTTT. This encodes CASSLGQPGTGELFF.

This clonotype was seen a handful of times. The chain recombines TRBV7-9 with TRBJ1-1, with a tentative D call TRBD1 (6 bases). V lost 7 bases, J lost 0 bases, and 9 bases lay in between. CDR1 is SEHNR, CDR2 FQNEAQ, per germline (reference sequence). The CDR3 has 13 residues. The CDR3 sequence is CASKWDMNTEAFF. In DNA form, the CDR3 reads TGTGCCAGCAAATGGGACATGAACACTGAAGCTTTCTTT.

The chain couples TRBV13 to TRBJ2-3; 11 bases fit TRBD2. Germline values: CDR1 PRHDT, CDR2 FYEKMQ (reference sequence). There are 16 residues in the CDR3. Trimming at V came to 4 bases and at J to 5 bases, leaving 8 bases not matched to a gene. CDR3 nucleotide sequence: TGTGCCAGCAGCTCCACTAGCGGGGGATCGGAAGATACGCAGTATTTT. Translated, it gives CASSSTSGGSEDTQYF.

The gene calls are TRBV15 and TRBJ2-7; 8 nucleotides match TRBD2. CDR3 length: 16 amino acids. Germline V gene data show CDR1 as LNHNV and CDR2 as YYDKDF (reference sequence). V was clipped by 0 bases and J by 4 bases; unmatched bases: 8. The DNA for the CDR3 is TGTGCCACCAGCAGAGATCGGGGGGGGGATATGTACGAGCAGTACTTC. Its protein product is CATSRDRGGDMYEQYF.

Worth noting for this clonotype: Being one base from a much bigger clone, this may be a read error. This chain joins TRBV20-1 and TRBJ2-1, with D perhaps matching TRBD1 (6 bases). The ends were cut back, 2 bases at V and 13 bases at J, with 21 bases in the middle. The germline V gene encodes CDR1 DFQATT and CDR2 SNEGSKA (reference sequence). The CDR3 is 14 residues long. The CDR3 DNA is TGCAGTGCTAGACCTCGAACAGGGCAAGAGACCCAGTTCTTC. It yields the protein CSARPRTGQETQFF.

The genes are TRBV5-1 and TRBJ2-1, with D possibly TRBD1 on 6 matching bases. The CDR3 runs to 13 residues. Per the germline V gene, CDR1 is SGHRS and CDR2 is YFSETQ. V lost 5 bases and J lost 8, with 14 bases in between. CDR3: CASSGGAWDEQFF. CDR3 nucleotides: TGCGCCAGCAGTGGGGGCGCATGGGATGAGCAGTTCTTC.

This clonotype was counted a few times. The chain joins TRBV28 to TRBJ1-1; D not resolved. Germline V lookup: CDR1 MDHEN, CDR2 SYDVKM. This CDR3 is 14 amino acids long. V shed 8 bases and J shed 4 bases, with 17 bases lying between them. This chain's CDR3 is CASYPQAARTEAFF. CDR3 nucleotides: TGTGCCAGCTACCCCCAAGCGGCTCGCACTGAAGCTTTCTTT.

The chain joins TRBV11-2 to TRBJ1-5; no reliable D call. From germline, CDR1 is SGHAT and CDR2 FQNNGV. V was trimmed by 0 bases and J by 6 bases, leaving 9 bases between them. CDR3 length: 14 amino acids. The CDR3 sequence is CASSLDPTFQPQHF. The CDR3 region has the DNA TGTGCCAGCAGCTTAGACCCAACATTTCAGCCCCAGCATTTT.

Of note for this clonotype: The junction shows a germline mismatch at one end, possibly a read error. The CDR3 DNA sequence: TGTGCCGGCAGAAGACAGTACACTGAAGCTTTCTTT. Translating gives CAGRRQYTEAFF. This rearrangement joins TRBV6-2 or TRBV6-3 to TRBJ1-1; weak D call: TRBD1 (5 bases). The germline CDR1 and CDR2 sequences are MNHEY and SVGEGT. This CDR3 has 12 amino acids.

The V gene is TRBV20-1, the J gene TRBJ2-7; D is perhaps TRBD2 (7 bases). Germline CDR1 and CDR2: DFQATT and SNEGSKA (reference sequence). The germline V and J ends were trimmed by 6 bases and 5 bases, with 17 bases remaining between them. This CDR3 comprises 13 residues. The CDR3: CSALGGGVNEQYF. CDR3 sequence (DNA): TGCAGTGCCCTCGGAGGGGGGGTCAACGAGCAGTACTTC.

The chain has TRBV12-3 or TRBV12-4 and TRBJ2-7; 8 bases match TRBD2. The CDR3 loop spans 14 amino acids. Trimming took 10 bases from V and 6 from J; bases not matched to a gene: 14. The CDR3 loop is CATSGGPQGSEQYF. CDR3 DNA: TGTGCCACCTCGGGGGGGCCGCAAGGAAGCGAGCAGTACTTC.

This clonotype was detected a few times. The J gene is TRBJ1-3, the V gene TRBV10-3; TRBD1 aligns across 8 bases. This CDR3 has 15 residues. CDR1 is ENHRY and CDR2 is SYGVKD in the germline V gene. V shed 6 bases, J shed 8 bases, and the junction held 12 bases outside the gene matches. The CDR3 DNA sequence: TGTGCCATCAGCCCCGGACAGGGCATGGCGTACACCATATATTTT. This sequence encodes CAISPGQGMAYTIYF.